This is a list of T cell receptor beta chains from one sample in a study of early T cells in non-severe SARS-CoV-2 infection. MiXCR, run by TCRdb on the 5' RACE reads, gives a single entry per CDR3 protein. The sample yields more than 70,000 distinct CDR3 sequences, 11% seen once. The sample consisted of whole blood, taken at baseline. These receptors were obtained from an adult who was a healthcare worker with PCR-confirmed SARS-CoV-2 infection or an uninfected control (not recorded which). CDR3s include the opening cysteine and the closing phenylalanine or tryptophan. D genes are given only for firm matches. Part of the rows lack a size; the others show once, few, many or a class for expanded clones.

CDR3 length	D gene	J gene	clone size	V gene	CDR3 protein	CDR3 DNA
16	-	TRBJ2-3	-	TRBV9	CASSVVEGQVTDTQYF	TGTGCCAGCAGCGTAGTGGAGGGGCAAGTCACAGATACGCAGTATTTT
14	-	TRBJ2-1	few	TRBV20-1	CSALPVMGRYEQFF	TGCAGTGCTTTACCGGTCATGGGGCGTTATGAGCAGTTCTTC
15	-	TRBJ2-2	many	TRBV5-1	CASRAGTYNTGELFF	TGCGCCAGCAGGGCCGGGACTTACAACACCGGGGAGCTGTTTTTT
14	TRBD1	TRBJ1-2	many	TRBV18	CASSPLTGEKGYTF	TGTGCCAGCTCACCCCTAACAGGGGAGAAGGGCTACACCTTC
12	TRBD1	TRBJ1-1	-	TRBV20-1	CSADRENTEAFF	TGCAGTGCTGACAGGGAGAACACTGAAGCTTTCTTT
16	-	TRBJ1-1	many	TRBV27	CASSLGQGPMNTEAFF	TGTGCCAGCAGTTTAGGGCAGGGACCCATGAACACTGAAGCTTTCTTT
18	-	TRBJ2-3	few	TRBV7-3	CASSLSARRGKGTDTQYF	TGTGCCAGCAGCTTAAGTGCGCGGCGGGGTAAGGGCACAGATACGCAGTATTTT
10	-	TRBJ1-1	few	TRBV29-1	CSGANTEAFF	TGCAGCGGCGCCAACACTGAAGCTTTCTTT
12	-	TRBJ2-7	few	TRBV7-9	CASSLHGYEQYF	TGTGCCAGCAGCTTGCACGGCTACGAGCAGTACTTC
12	-	TRBJ2-1	-	TRBV29-1	CSEQGSCNEQFF	TGCAGCGAGCAGGGGTCCTGCAATGAGCAGTTCTTC
15	TRBD1	TRBJ2-1	-	TRBV7-2	CASSLATGDYNEQFF	TGTGCCAGCAGCTTAGCAACAGGGGATTACAATGAGCAGTTCTTC
14	-	TRBJ2-2	-	TRBV7-6	CASRETGNTGELFF	TGTGCCAGCAGGGAGACAGGGAACACCGGGGAGCTGTTTTTT
17	TRBD1	TRBJ2-5	many	TRBV20-1	CSASFLDRDRVQETQYF	TGCAGTGCTAGTTTCTTGGACAGGGATAGGGTCCAAGAGACCCAGTACTTC
14	TRBD1	TRBJ2-7	few	TRBV29-1	CSVILPGQDYEQYF	TGCAGCGTTATCTTACCGGGACAGGACTACGAGCAGTACTTC
13	-	TRBJ1-4	many	TRBV10-3	CAISESIREKLFF	TGTGCCATCAGTGAGTCGATAAGGGAAAAACTGTTTTTT
14	TRBD2	TRBJ2-1	few	TRBV20-1	CSAPRLAAYNEQFF	TGCAGTGCTCCTAGACTAGCGGCCTACAATGAGCAGTTCTTC
12	-	TRBJ2-2	-	TRBV5-4	CASSLAPGELFF	TGTGCCAGCAGCTTGGCCCCAGGGGAGCTGTTTTTT
12	TRBD1	TRBJ2-7	few	TRBV29-1	CSTWDRGYEQYF	TGCAGCACATGGGACAGGGGTTACGAGCAGTACTTC
10	-	TRBJ1-1	-	TRBV29-1	CSVMNTEAFF	TGCAGCGTAATGAACACTGAAGCTTTCTTT
15	TRBD1	TRBJ2-7	few	TRBV6-1	CASSKADRERSEQYF	TGTGCCAGCAGTAAAGCCGACAGGGAGCGATCCGAGCAGTACTTC
14	TRBD2	TRBJ2-2	many	TRBV20-1	CSAPRGGGTGELFF	TGCAGTGCCCCCAGGGGCGGGGGGACCGGGGAGCTGTTTTTT
14	TRBD1	TRBJ2-5	-	TRBV9	CASSVTGGGRVQYF	TGTGCCAGCAGCGTGACAGGGGGCGGCCGGGTCCAGTACTTC
14	-	TRBJ2-7	-	TRBV2	CATRLRQRRYEQYF	TGTGCCACCCGGCTGAGACAGAGACGTTACGAGCAGTACTTC
15	-	TRBJ2-3	many	TRBV29-1	CSVVGSPGSTDTQYF	TGCAGCGTTGTTGGGTCCCCGGGTAGTACAGATACGCAGTATTTT
12	-	TRBJ2-7	-	TRBV29-1	CSVRDSTYEQYF	TGCAGCGTTAGGGATTCTACCTACGAGCAGTACTTC
12	TRBD1	TRBJ1-5	few	TRBV20-1	CSAGQGEQPQHF	TGCAGTGCCGGGCAGGGGGAACAGCCCCAGCATTTT
12	TRBD1	TRBJ1-1	few	TRBV20-1	CSALRGYTEAFF	TGCAGTGCTCTCAGGGGGTACACTGAAGCTTTCTTT
14	-	TRBJ2-7	many	TRBV6-2/TRBV6-3	CASSLSAELYEQYF	TGTGCCAGCAGTTTATCCGCCGAGCTCTACGAGCAGTACTTC
13	-	TRBJ2-2	many	TRBV7-3	CASSLSNTGELFF	TGTGCCAGCAGCCTTTCGAACACCGGGGAGCTGTTTTTT
14	-	TRBJ1-3	-	TRBV6-5	CASRSPPSGNTIYF	TGTGCCAGCAGGAGTCCCCCCTCTGGAAACACCATATATTTT
13	-	TRBJ2-3	few	TRBV6-4	CASSDSNTDTQYF	TGTGCCAGCAGTGACTCGAACACAGATACGCAGTATTTT
20	-	TRBJ1-2	-	TRBV18	CASSPTSPGAITRSNYGYTF	TGTGCCAGCTCACCAACTAGCCCGGGGGCCATTACTCGTTCTAACTATGGCTACACCTTC
15	-	TRBJ2-3	-	TRBV6-5	CASSPLGLAGDTQYF	TGTGCCAGCTCCCCACTTGGGTTAGCTGGGGATACGCAGTATTTT
12	-	TRBJ1-1	many	TRBV6-6	CASSRTNTEAFF	TGTGCCAGCAGCCGGACGAACACTGAAGCTTTCTTT
13	TRBD2	TRBJ2-7	many	TRBV5-6	CASSGTRIDEQYF	TGTGCCAGCAGCGGGACTAGGATCGACGAGCAGTACTTC
15	TRBD1	TRBJ2-2	few	TRBV6-1	CASSAMGQGTGELFF	TGTGCCAGCAGTGCTATGGGACAGGGGACCGGGGAGCTGTTTTTT
12	-	TRBJ1-1	few	TRBV29-1	CSVLELDTEAFF	TGCAGCGTGTTAGAGTTGGACACTGAAGCTTTCTTT
16	-	TRBJ2-4	many	TRBV28	CASREGGTAAKNIQYF	TGTGCCAGCAGAGAGGGGGGGACAGCGGCCAAAAACATTCAGTACTTC
13	-	TRBJ1-1	few	TRBV7-6	CASSLEQGTEAFF	TGTGCCAGCAGCTTAGAACAGGGTACTGAAGCTTTCTTT
14	TRBD1	TRBJ1-4	many	TRBV28	CASSLTGGAEKLFF	TGTGCCAGCAGCCTTACAGGGGGCGCGGAAAAACTGTTTTTT
12	-	TRBJ2-4	many	TRBV12-3/TRBV12-4	CASGVAKNIQYF	TGTGCCAGCGGGGTAGCCAAAAACATTCAGTACTTC
16	-	TRBJ1-3	-	TRBV2	CASSVALPASGNTIYF	TGTGCCAGCAGTGTAGCCCTCCCCGCCTCTGGAAACACCATATATTTT
13	-	TRBJ2-2	many	TRBV6-5	CASSLGLAGELFF	TGTGCCAGCAGTTTAGGTCTGGCCGGGGAGCTGTTTTTT
11	-	TRBJ2-5	many	TRBV7-6	CASMKVETQYF	TGTGCCAGCATGAAGGTTGAGACCCAGTACTTC
14	-	TRBJ1-2	-	TRBV3-1	CASSQAQGSYGYTF	TGTGCCAGCAGCCAAGCACAGGGTTCGTATGGCTACACCTTC
14	-	TRBJ2-7	few	TRBV19	CASSIQPGPYEQYF	TGTGCCAGTAGTATACAGCCCGGACCCTACGAGCAGTACTTC
15	TRBD2	TRBJ2-2	few	TRBV11-2	CASSSLAGSTGELFF	TGTGCCAGCAGCTCCCTAGCGGGGTCCACCGGGGAGCTGTTTTTT
15	-	TRBJ2-3	few	TRBV20-1	CSAGRGAGGTDTQYF	TGCAGTGCCGGACGGGGGGCCGGGGGAACAGATACGCAGTATTTT
16	-	TRBJ1-2	many	TRBV28	CASSLESGTGVYGYTF	TGTGCCAGCAGTTTAGAATCCGGGACGGGAGTTTATGGCTACACCTTC